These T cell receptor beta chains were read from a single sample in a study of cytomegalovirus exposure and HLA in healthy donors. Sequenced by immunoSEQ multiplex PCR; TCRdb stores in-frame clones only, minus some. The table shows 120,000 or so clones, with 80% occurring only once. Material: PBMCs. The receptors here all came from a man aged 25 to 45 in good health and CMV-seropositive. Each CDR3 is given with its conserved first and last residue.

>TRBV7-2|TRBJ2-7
CASSSQAGGLYEQYF
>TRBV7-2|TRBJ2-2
CASRLVPANTGELFF
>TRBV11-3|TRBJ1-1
CASIQTGANTEAFF
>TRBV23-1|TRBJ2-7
CASTPAGGSYEQYF
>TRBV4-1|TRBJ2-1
CASSQFEGVYNEQFF
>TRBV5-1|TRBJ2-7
CASSLDSGGRDEQYF
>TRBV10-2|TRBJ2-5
CASSSGTSGKTQETQYF
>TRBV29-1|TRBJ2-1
CSVEGTTTGLEQFF
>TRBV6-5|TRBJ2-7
CASSYGGRQYF
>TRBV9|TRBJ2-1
CASSEYPDHEQFF
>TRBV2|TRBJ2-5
CASRRDYRETQYF
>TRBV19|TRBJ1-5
CASSRGNQPQHF
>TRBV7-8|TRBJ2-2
CASSLLRGGHGGELFF
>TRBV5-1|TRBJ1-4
CASSLGDRDHEKLFF
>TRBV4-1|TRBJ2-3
CASSQGPKRGHTDTQYF
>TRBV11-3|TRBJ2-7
CASSPRDAKGEQYF
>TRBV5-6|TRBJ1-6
CASSLGAGLRNSPLHF
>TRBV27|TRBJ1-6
CASSFPYPNSPLHF
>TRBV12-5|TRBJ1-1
CASGFEQMNTEAFF
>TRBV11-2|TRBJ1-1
CASSSANTGATEAFF
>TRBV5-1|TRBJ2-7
CASSPSGAVYEQYF
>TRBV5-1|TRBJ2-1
CASSLVWDSSYNEQFF
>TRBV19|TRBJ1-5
CASSRAGPEPQHF
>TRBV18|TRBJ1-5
CASSPGHLSNQPQHF
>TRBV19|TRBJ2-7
CASSIDRASGTARYF
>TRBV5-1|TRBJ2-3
CASSLWGDTYTDTQYF
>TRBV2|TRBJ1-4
CASFRGGDEKLFF
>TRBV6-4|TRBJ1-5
CASSRDYNQPQHF
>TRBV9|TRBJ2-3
CASSSMGLAGGQADTQYF
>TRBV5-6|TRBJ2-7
CASSLGTGVYEQYF
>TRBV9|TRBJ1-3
CASTRNRGAGNTIYF
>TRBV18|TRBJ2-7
CASSPRGGYEQYF
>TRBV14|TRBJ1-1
CASSQELVGEWWRTEAFF
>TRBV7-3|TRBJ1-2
CSSSLGGGFDGYTF
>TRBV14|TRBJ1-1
CASSRRHPPSPEAFF
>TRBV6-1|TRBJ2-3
CASSAGTGGRLPDTQYF
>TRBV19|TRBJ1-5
CASSIGRNGRNQPQHF
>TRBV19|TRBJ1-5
CASSMRTGPNQPQHF
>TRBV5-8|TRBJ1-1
CASSLRQGAVGAFF
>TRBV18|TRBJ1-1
CASSPPLTRDRGSTEAFF
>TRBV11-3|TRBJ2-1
CASSLGRSGGNEQFF
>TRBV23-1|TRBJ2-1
CASTEQGGKYNEQFF
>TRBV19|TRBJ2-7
CASSNTGQHEQYF
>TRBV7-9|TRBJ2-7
CAGTSSGVSEQYF
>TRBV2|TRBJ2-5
CASGQEKTQYF
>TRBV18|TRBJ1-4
CASSPGQGNEKLFF
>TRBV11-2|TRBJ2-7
CASSLMAGGYEQYF
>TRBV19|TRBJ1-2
CASSADSYPDGYTF
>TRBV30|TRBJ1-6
CAWMGQGDSPLHF
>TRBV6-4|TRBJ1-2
CASSDSVTGGVYGYTF
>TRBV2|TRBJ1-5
CASSETGPYSNQPQHF
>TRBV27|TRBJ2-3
CASSLVTSGADTQYF
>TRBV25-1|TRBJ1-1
CASRGTGLNTEAFF
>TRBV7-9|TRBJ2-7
CASSFTGYREQYF